The clone carrying this T cell receptor (beta chain) appeared many times. As yet, its antigen is unknown. No treatment of any kind had been given to any patient before thyroid surgery. This sample was included in a study of metastatic and nonmetastatic thyroid tumors. The CDR3 extends over 18 amino acids. V lost 5 bases, J lost 2 bases, and 15 bases stayed unmatched. Germline lookup yields CDR1 MDHEN and CDR2 SYDVKM. Study observations and caveats: It was reported that TCR beta diversity was significantly higher in malignant thyroid tumors than benign nodules, in blood and tumor.

Under the authors' procedure: The study took CDR3 differences across clinicopathological groups and made a distant-metastasis classifier for papillary thyroid cancer from them. MiXCR was used by TCRdb to re-call the PCR reads. The V and J calls, along with clone size, are taken from TCRdb and not from the paper's own processing. The repertoire holds about 70,000 clones, with less than 20% as singletons. The V and J genes are TRBV28 and TRBJ1-5; 7 positions match TRBD1. This sequence was found in a female donor with papillary thyroid cancer or a benign thyroid nodule (not recorded which). Some clones in this sample may be carry-over from other donors' samples. Sequencing used blood. The DNA of the CDR3 is TGTGCCAGCAGTCCCACTCAAGGGGGCTTCTTGGGCAATCAGCCCCAGCATTTT. This codes for CASSPTQGGFLGNQPQHF.